Shown below are 15 T cell receptor beta chains from a single sample sequenced in a study of beta chain features in type 1 diabetes (dated by TCRdb to about 2018). What the research found in general, with its limitations: Type 1 diabetes patients showed a moderate but significant shortening of TCRB CDR3 length in all four CD4+ subsets.

No antigen is known for these receptors. Library preparation employed the immunoSEQ multiplex PCR assay. The High Capacity cDNA Reverse Transcription Kit was used to reverse transcribe all of the isolated RNA, meaning that expressed TCRB transcripts were what got sequenced. TCRdb re-hosts the immuneACCESS table, in-frame sequences only. Its copies lack some clones; in the studies checked, an unresolved V gene accounts for under half of them, and the cause for the rest is not known. The sample has about 300,000 clones on record, approximately 13% of them singletons. Together, the top ten hold nearly 0.015% of the sample. Sequences were obtained from naive CD4+ T cells from blood. Interpreted using the paper, the cell subset or site label stands for: true naive CD4+ T cells. These receptors were obtained from a woman younger than 30 with type 1 diabetes.

The chain has TRBV19 and TRBJ1-1; 8 nucleotides match TRBD1. The CDR3 covers 15 residues. V was pared by 5 bases and J by 4 bases, with 9 bases of the junction left unmatched. Germline assignment: CDR1 LNHDA and CDR2 SQIVND (reference sequence). Here the CDR3 reads CASSPLDRASTEAFF. CDR3 DNA sequence: TGTGCCAGTAGTCCCCTGGACAGGGCTAGCACTGAAGCTTTCTTT.

The chain links TRBV9 to TRBJ2-3, with D tentatively TRBD2 (5 bases). Trimming shortened V by 0 bases and J by 3 bases, and 14 bases separated the two germline ends. In germline, CDR1 is SGDLS, CDR2 YYNGEE. The CDR3 sequence is 16 residues long. The CDR3 is CASSVDSLPGTDTQYF. The CDR3 bases are TGTGCCAGCAGCGTAGATTCACTCCCGGGGACAGATACGCAGTATTTT.

The V call is TRBV4-1, the J call TRBJ2-3; no clear D. CDR3 length equals 15 residues. V lost 1 base to trimming and J lost 2 bases, with 10 bases between them. CDR1 and CDR2 from the germline V gene are MGHRA and YSYEKL. CDR3 sequence reads: CASSQVLGATDTQYF. The DNA for the CDR3 is TGCGCCAGCAGCCAAGTGCTAGGTGCCACAGATACGCAGTATTTT.

A few counts support this clone. This chain links TRBV5-5 with TRBJ2-5; tentative D call: TRBD2 (6 bases). Germline lookup yields CDR1 SGHKS and CDR2 YYEKEE (reference sequence). This CDR3 is built from 14 residues. With 4 bases removed from V and 5 bases from J, the gap between germline ends came to 15 bases. For the CDR3, the DNA is TGTGCCAGCAGCCCCTCGCGGGGAGGCGAGACCCAGTACTTC. Translated, it gives CASSPSRGGETQYF.

This clone was seen more than once but under ten times. The chain is built from TRBV5-6 and TRBJ2-5, with D uncertain. Germline assignment: CDR1 SGHDT and CDR2 YYEEEE. V gave up 2 bases and J gave up 2 bases, with 7 bases separating them. The CDR3 loop spans 13 amino acids. The chain's CDR3 is CASSFGPQETQYF. CDR3 coding DNA: TGTGCCAGCAGCTTTGGGCCGCAAGAGACCCAGTACTTC.

This clone was observed a few times. The chain has TRBV11-2 and TRBJ2-7; tentatively, D is TRBD2 (5 bases). This CDR3 has 14 residues. Looked up from germline, CDR1 is SGHAT and CDR2 is FQNNGV. V shed 0 bases and J shed 10 bases, with 16 bases lying between them. CDR3 sequence (DNA): TGTGCCAGCAGCTTAGATAGCAGCCTCGGGGTTCAGTACGTC. It encodes CASSLDSSLGVQYV.

CDR3 sequence (DNA): TGCGCCAGCAGCCAAGGCCTAGGCGGGAGGGCCGCCGGGGAGCTGTTTTTT. Amino acid sequence: CASSQGLGGRAAGELFF. This chain joins TRBV4-1 and TRBJ2-2; 9 bases match TRBD2. The CDR3 runs 17 residues. V lost 1 base and J lost 6; bases outside the gene matches: 9. Per germline, CDR1 MGHRA and CDR2 YSYEKL.

This sequence joins TRBV19 and TRBJ1-5; TRBD1 is a possible D gene (5 bases). The ends were cut back, 4 bases at V and 3 bases at J, with 13 bases in the middle. This CDR3 has 15 amino acids. CDR1 and CDR2 from the germline V gene are LNHDA and SQIVND (reference sequence). The CDR3 is CASSTRAVINQPQHF. The CDR3 region has the DNA TGTGCCAGTAGTACCAGGGCCGTTATCAATCAGCCCCAGCATTTT.

J is TRBJ2-3 and V is TRBV11-3, with D perhaps matching TRBD1 (6 bases). V was cut by 5 bases and J by 1 base, with 10 bases left in between. CDR3 length: 14 amino acids. CDR1 is SGHNT and CDR2 is YENEEA in the germline V gene. The CDR3 sequence is CASSPRGGTDTQYF. Here the CDR3 DNA reads TGTGCCAGCAGCCCCAGGGGAGGCACAGATACGCAGTATTTT.

This clone was seen more than once but under ten times. This rearrangement joins TRBV30 to TRBJ1-5; 9 nucleotides line up with TRBD1. Germline V gene data show CDR1 as GTSNPN and CDR2 as SVGIG (reference sequence). This CDR3 comprises 15 residues. J was trimmed by 4 bases and V by 2 bases; bases with no gene match: 6. CDR3 sequence reads: CAWSYGDRVNQPQHF. CDR3 in DNA: TGTGCCTGGAGTTACGGGGACAGGGTGAATCAGCCCCAGCATTTT.

This clone has a handful of counts. The V and J genes are TRBV6-5 and TRBJ1-2; 9 positions agree with TRBD1. The CDR3 is made up of 14 amino acids. Germline V gene sequence: CDR1 MNHEY, CDR2 SVGAGI. J lost 3 bases, V lost 6 bases, and 5 bases had no gene match. The DNA of the CDR3 is TGTGCCAGCAGCGGGACAGGGTATGACTATGGCTACACCTTC. Its translation: CASSGTGYDYGYTF.

V usage is TRBV28 and J usage is TRBJ2-5; 8 nucleotides agree with TRBD1. The CDR3 has 14 residues. V lost 6 bases and J lost 7; bases outside the gene matches: 10. The germline V gene encodes CDR1 MDHEN and CDR2 SYDVKM. Written as DNA, the CDR3 is TGTGCCAGCAGCCTGACAGGGGCAGTAGGGACCCAGTACTTC. Protein: CASSLTGAVGTQYF.

V and J are TRBV30 and TRBJ2-7; 7 bases are shared with TRBD2. Germline loops: CDR1 GTSNPN, CDR2 SVGIG (reference sequence). Unmatched junction bases numbered 4, after V lost 3 bases and J lost 2 bases. There are 13 residues in the CDR3. The CDR3 DNA reads TGTGCCTGGAGAGCGGGGCCGGCCTACGAGCAGTACTTC. It translates to CAWRAGPAYEQYF.

This clone was found a few times. V is TRBV6-5 and J is TRBJ1-2; 7 bases match TRBD1. Germline assignment: CDR1 MNHEY and CDR2 SVGAGI. With 2 bases clipped from V and 4 bases from J, the junction kept 4 bases outside the gene matches. This CDR3 is 14 amino acids long. CDR3 bases: TGTGCCAGCAGTTACCGGGACAGCCTCTATGGCTACACCTTC. As protein: CASSYRDSLYGYTF.

The chain carries TRBV14 and TRBJ1-1; D not resolved. The V end lost 4 bases, the J end lost 1 base, and 16 bases lay between the germline ends. This CDR3 is built from 16 residues. Germline V gene lookup returns CDR1 SGHDN and CDR2 FVKESK. In DNA, the CDR3 is TGTGCCAGCAGCCCCACTACTCGGGGAAAGAACACTGAAGCTTTCTTT. Its protein is CASSPTTRGKNTEAFF.